This entry concerns a single T cell receptor beta chain. This CDR3 region has 16 residues. Original data processing: Researchers report that nucleated cell counts were estimated from reference gene primer amplification. The data were produced by immunoSEQ multiplex PCR, yet TCRdb's version contains in-frame clones alone and is incomplete. That table gives V, J and clone size, and the DNA gave D and trimming. Here the sample spans approximately 220,000 clones, approximately 78% being singletons. These data originate in a study of blood T cell repertoires in COVID-19. The rearrangement links TRBV21-1 to TRBJ2-3; TRBD1 reflects the table's D call only, with no check against the DNA. TRBV21-1 is noted as a pseudogene. This receptor was obtained from an elderly woman with acute or convalescent COVID-19. Material for sequencing was peripheral blood. The CDR3 bases are TGTGCCAGCAGCAAGGGGACAGCCTTTTACACAGATACGCAGTATTTT. This codes for CASSKGTAFYTDTQYF.